The 28 T cell receptor beta chains given below trace back to one sample, sequenced in a study of Ad26.COV2.S vaccination and SARS-CoV-2 variants. Assay: immunoSEQ multiplex PCR; the TCRdb copy retains only in-frame clones and omits some. The top ten hold 3.5% of the sample, which has fewer than 400,000 clones, more than 85% seen once. Treatment reported: about 20 received Ad26.COV2.S at low or high dose, single or two shots; several received placebo; per-sample allocation not given. Collection of samples fell on day 63 after the first vaccine or placebo injection. The material sequenced was peripheral blood, taken in a trial of Ad26.COV2.S vaccine versus placebo. The receptors originated from a person between 18 and 59 years old who received the Ad26.COV2.S COVID-19 vaccine or a placebo.

V is TRBV5-5 and J is TRBJ1-6; D unresolved. CDR1 is SGHKS, CDR2 YYEKEE, per germline (reference sequence). The CDR3 is 16 amino acids. V was cut by 5 bases and J by 10 bases, with 22 bases left in between. CDR3 sequence: CASSLTDGSIRSPLHF. The CDR3 bases are TGTGCCAGCAGTTTAACGGACGGCTCTATTAGGTCACCCCTCCACTTT.

The genes are TRBV5-1 and TRBJ2-7; D gene unclear. The ends were cut back, 4 bases at V and 2 bases at J, with 7 bases in the middle. The CDR3 spans 12 residues. Germline CDR1 SGHRS, CDR2 YFSETQ. The CDR3 sequence is CASSGDTYEQYF. The CDR3 region has the DNA TGCGCCAGCAGCGGGGATACCTACGAGCAGTACTTC.

The V call is TRBV5-5, the J call TRBJ2-5; TRBD2 agrees at 12 bases. CDR1 and CDR2 (germline): SGHKS, YYEKEE (reference sequence). V lost 0 bases to trimming and J lost 0 bases; unmatched junction nucleotides: 0. This CDR3 has 16 residues. CDR3 loop: CASSLGTSGDQETQYF. The CDR3 nucleotides read TGTGCCAGCAGCTTGGGGACTAGCGGGGACCAAGAGACCCAGTACTTC.

This rearrangement joins TRBV5-1 to TRBJ2-1; 12 bases are shared with TRBD1. This CDR3 has 16 amino acids. V lost 0 bases, J lost 8 bases, and 6 bases stayed unmatched. Germline lookup yields CDR1 SGHRS and CDR2 YFSETQ. CDR3 loop: CASSLVGTGGIYEQFF. For the CDR3, the DNA is TGCGCCAGCAGCTTGGTGGGGACAGGGGGCATCTATGAGCAGTTCTTC.

This chain uses TRBV19 with TRBJ1-2; D gene unclear. The CDR3 contains 15 residues. Germline-derived CDR1 and CDR2 are LNHDA and SQIVND (reference sequence). Trimming took 7 bases from V and 8 from J, leaving 23 bases between them. The CDR3 nucleotides read TGTGCCAGTACTTTCCTTGCAACTGGAGCGGAAGGCTACACCTTC. This translates into CASTFLATGAEGYTF. Together with reference TRBV19 and TRBJ1-2, the CDR3 gives the full variable domain: DGGITQSPKYLFRKEGQNVTLSCEQNLNHDAMYWYRQDPGQGLRLIYYSQIVNDFQKGDIAEGYSVSREKKESFPLTVTSAQKNPTAFYLCASTFLATGAEGYTFGSGTRLTVV.

The chain couples TRBV4-2 to TRBJ2-3, with TRBD2 matching over 9 bases. Germline V gives CDR1 LGHNA, CDR2 YNFKEQ. The CDR3 has 16 amino acids. V was pared by 4 bases and J by 4 bases, with 9 bases of the junction left unmatched. The CDR3 is CASSRSAGGPPDTQYF. For the CDR3, the DNA is TGTGCCAGCAGCCGATCCGCGGGGGGGCCCCCAGATACGCAGTATTTT.

Only one count was recorded for this clone. The chain is built from TRBV6-5 and TRBJ1-1; D not resolved. This CDR3 is built from 14 residues. In germline, CDR1 is MNHEY, CDR2 SVGAGI. Trimming pared 4 bases from V and 1 base from J, leaving 10 bases between. CDR3 bases: TGTGCCAGCAGTTTCCGCGTAGAGAACACTGAAGCTTTCTTT. Residues: CASSFRVENTEAFF.

This clone was recorded a few times. This chain uses TRBV15 with TRBJ1-5; the D gene is possibly TRBD1 (6 bases). V was shortened by 1 base and J by 0 bases, with 7 bases between the two germline ends. CDR1 and CDR2 (germline): LNHNV, YYDKDF (reference sequence). CDR3 length: 15 residues. The CDR3 protein is CATSRGQASNQPQHF. DNA for the CDR3: TGTGCCACCAGCAGAGGACAGGCTAGCAATCAGCCCCAGCATTTT.

The chain has TRBV11-2 and TRBJ2-2, with TRBD2 matching 9 bases. CDR3 length: 15 residues. Germline V gene data show CDR1 as SGHAT and CDR2 as FQNNGV. J lost 4 bases, V lost 6 bases, and 6 bases had no gene match. CDR3: CASRRLAETTGELFF. Here the CDR3 DNA reads TGTGCCAGCAGACGACTAGCGGAGACCACCGGGGAGCTGTTTTTT.

Concerning this clone itself: The sample carries other DNA sequences with the same CDR3. The chain carries TRBV5-4 and TRBJ2-5; 7 bases match TRBD1. The CDR3 has 14 residues. Germline V gene sequence: CDR1 SGHNT, CDR2 YYREEE (reference sequence). J was trimmed by 4 bases and V by 0 bases; bases with no gene match: 3. In DNA form, the CDR3 reads TGTGCCAGCAGCTTGGAAGGGGGCAGAGAGACCCAGTACTTC. Its protein is CASSLEGGRETQYF.

This clone was counted a few times. CDR3 bases: TGTGCCAGCAGCGACCGGGAAAACACTGAAGCTTTCTTT. Residues: CASSDRENTEAFF. V usage is TRBV6-6 and J usage is TRBJ1-1; D is ambiguous. The ends were cut back, 6 bases at V and 2 bases at J, with 10 bases in the middle. The CDR3 is 13 amino acids. Germline CDR1 MNHNY, CDR2 SVGAGI (reference sequence).

The CDR3 spells CASSLTRSSGNTIYF. The CDR3 coding sequence is TGTGCCAGCAGCTTAACCCGCAGCTCTGGAAACACCATATATTTT. This rearrangement joins TRBV7-9 to TRBJ1-3; D call uncertain. Per germline, CDR1 SEHNR and CDR2 FQNEAQ (reference sequence). Trimming cost V 2 bases and J 0 bases, with 8 bases left between them. The CDR3 sequence is 15 residues long.

The chain employs TRBV12-3 or TRBV12-4 and TRBJ2-3; D may be TRBD1 (5 bases). V lost 6 bases, J lost 13 bases, and 20 bases lay in between. The CDR3 is 13 amino acids. In nucleotides, the CDR3 is TGTGCCAGCAGCCTTGACCCCCTAGGGGCAAAGTATTTT. Its protein is CASSLDPLGAKYF.

The table lists this clone with a few counts. J is TRBJ1-5 and V is TRBV7-9; TRBD1 might be the D (6 bases). Trimming took off 6 bases at V and 4 bases at J, with 13 bases between the two ends. The germline V gene has CDR1 SEHNR and CDR2 FQNEAQ (reference sequence). The CDR3 has 14 residues. In DNA form, the CDR3 reads TGTGCCAGCAGTTCGGGGGCAGTGAATCAGCCCCAGCATTTT. It translates to CASSSGAVNQPQHF. Combining the CDR3 with reference TRBV7-9 and TRBJ1-5 gives the whole variable domain DTGVSQNPRHKITKRGQNVTFRCDPISEHNRLYWYRQTLGQGPEFLTYFQNEAQLEKSRLLSDRFSAERPKGSFSTLEIQRTEQGDSAMYLCASSSGAVNQPQHFGDGTRLSIL.

This clone was seen once. The CDR3 nucleotides read TGTGCCAGCAGCTTGGGACAGGGGGCTAATGAGCAGTTCTTC. Its translation is CASSLGQGANEQFF. The chain recombines TRBV11-1 with TRBJ2-1, with TRBD1 matching over 12 bases. The CDR3 runs to 14 residues. Germline values: CDR1 SGHAT, CDR2 FQDESV (reference sequence). V shed 3 bases, J shed 7 bases, and the junction held 1 base outside the gene matches.

The chain has TRBV9 and TRBJ1-4, with D uncertain. The CDR3 consists of 12 residues. In germline, CDR1 is SGDLS, CDR2 YYNGEE. V was pared by 7 bases and J by 7 bases, with 11 bases between. CDR3: CASPSSGEKLFF. The CDR3, as DNA: TGTGCCAGCCCCTCGTCGGGTGAAAAACTGTTTTTT.

This clone ranks as medium-sized (0.01 to 0.1%). This sequence joins TRBV30 and TRBJ2-1; D remains ambiguous. V was pared by 2 bases and J by 4 bases, with 9 bases between. Germline CDR1 and CDR2: GTSNPN and SVGIG (reference sequence). The CDR3 sequence is 13 residues long. The CDR3 DNA sequence: TGTGCCTGGAGTCCCGTTGGTTACAATGAGCAGTTCTTC. This translates into CAWSPVGYNEQFF.

The CDR3 coding sequence is TGTGCCAGCTCACAACTAGCGGGGGGTGAAGATACGCAGTATTTT. Protein sequence: CASSQLAGGEDTQYF. The chain joins TRBV18 to TRBJ2-3; 12 nucleotides agree with TRBD2. The CDR3 covers 15 residues. V dropped 4 bases and J dropped 5; count of bases not matched to a gene: 4. The germline V gene has CDR1 KGHSH and CDR2 LQKENI.

V usage is TRBV5-1 and J usage is TRBJ2-7, with D perhaps TRBD1 (5 bases). The CDR3 has 14 amino acids. Germline values: CDR1 SGHRS, CDR2 YFSETQ. The V end was cut by 1 base, the J end by 5 bases, with 13 bases between. The CDR3 is CASSLWVGRDEQYF. The CDR3 bases are TGCGCCAGCAGCTTGTGGGTGGGCAGGGACGAGCAGTACTTC.

The V and J genes are TRBV15 and TRBJ1-2; no clear D gene. This CDR3 spans 13 amino acids. Germline values: CDR1 LNHNV, CDR2 YYDKDF (reference sequence). The ends were cut back, 1 base at V and 4 bases at J, with 7 bases in the middle. The CDR3 spells CATSRGQSYGYTF. The CDR3 region has the DNA TGTGCCACCAGCAGAGGCCAGAGCTATGGCTACACCTTC.

The rearrangement links TRBV6-5 to TRBJ2-2; 10 bases match TRBD2. The junction had 5 bases not matched to a gene; V was cut back by 7 bases and J by 3 bases. The CDR3 sequence is 15 residues long. Germline values: CDR1 MNHEY, CDR2 SVGAGI. CDR3: CASTTSGVYTGELFF. The CDR3 DNA follows: TGTGCCAGCACAACTAGCGGGGTCTACACCGGGGAGCTGTTTTTT.

This sequence joins TRBV23-1 and TRBJ1-2; 7 nucleotides align to TRBD1. TRBV23-1 counts as an open reading frame of uncertain function. The CDR3 sequence is 15 residues long. The J segment lost 5 bases and the V segment lost 6 bases, leaving 12 bases of the junction unmatched. DNA of the CDR3: TGCGCCAGCAGGTTAAAGACAGGGACTGGGTATGGCTACACCTTC. It translates to CASRLKTGTGYGYTF.

This chain links TRBV2 with TRBJ2-7; 7 bases match TRBD2. J was trimmed by 4 bases and V by 0 bases; bases with no gene match: 6. CDR1 SNHLY and CDR2 FYNNEI come from the germline V gene. The CDR3 is 15 residues long. This CDR3 is CASSEAREVGYEQYF. The DNA for the CDR3 is TGTGCCAGCAGTGAAGCCCGGGAGGTCGGGTACGAGCAGTACTTC.

This clone was detected once. The same CDR3 arises from other DNA sequences in this sample as well. This rearrangement joins TRBV6-5 to TRBJ2-2, with a weak D call TRBD1 (7 bases). Germline V lookup: CDR1 MNHEY, CDR2 SVGAGI. Trimming cost V 6 bases and J 5 bases, with 13 bases left between them. This CDR3 region has 14 residues. CDR3 protein: CASSYSGGTGELFF. The CDR3 DNA is TGTGCCAGCAGCTATTCAGGGGGGACCGGGGAGCTGTTTTTT.

V usage is TRBV4-1 and J usage is TRBJ1-1; maybe TRBD1 (5 bases). Trimming left V 4 bases short and J 4 bases short, with 13 bases between. Germline CDR1 reads MGHRA; CDR2 reads YSYEKL. The CDR3 is 14 amino acids. The CDR3 here is CASSPGGPGTEAFF. CDR3 coding DNA: TGCGCCAGCAGCCCTGGGGGTCCGGGCACTGAAGCTTTCTTT.

The rearrangement links TRBV10-1 to TRBJ2-5, with D tentatively TRBD1 (5 bases). V lost 4 bases to trimming and J lost 4 bases, with 10 bases between them. The CDR3 is 13 residues long. Per germline, CDR1 WNHNN and CDR2 SYGVQD (reference sequence). The CDR3 reads CASSVGRGETQYF. The CDR3 coding sequence is TGCGCCAGCAGTGTGGGGCGCGGAGAGACCCAGTACTTC.

The chain carries TRBV28 and TRBJ1-2; possible D gene TRBD1, 5 bases. Trimming pared 8 bases from V and 4 bases from J, leaving 11 bases between. The CDR3 contains 12 residues. Looked up from germline, CDR1 is MDHEN and CDR2 is SYDVKM. CDR3 in DNA: TGTGCCAGCGAACACGGGGGCTATGGCTACACCTTC. This gives the protein CASEHGGYGYTF.

The rearrangement links TRBV19 to TRBJ2-3; 8 bases agree with TRBD2. Germline V CDR1 and CDR2: LNHDA, SQIVND (reference sequence). Trimming cost V 6 bases and J 2 bases; bases outside gene matches: 7. This CDR3 has 15 residues. The CDR3 protein is CASSFLGGATDTQYF. The CDR3 region has the DNA TGTGCCAGTAGCTTCCTCGGGGGGGCCACAGATACGCAGTATTTT.